This section outlines one T cell receptor beta chain sequence together with its context. Its antigen is not known. This specimen comes from a study of cytomegalovirus exposure and HLA in healthy donors. Points from the study as a whole: In a later analysis, TCR beta V- and J-gene trimming was associated with a missense DCLRE1C variant. CMV serostatus was the sole immune exposure data available.

This CDR3 contains 13 residues. Looked up from germline, CDR1 is MDHEN and CDR2 is SYDVKM. Trimming cost V 6 bases and J 4 bases; bases outside gene matches: 3. The PCR was carried out with 60 Vbeta primers and 13 Jbeta primers. Original analysis: Counted up in a later analysis, unique TCR beta chains came to some 82 million, with some 11 million shared. Method: immunoSEQ multiplex PCR; TCRdb's copy keeps in-frame clones and lacks some. From that table come the V and J calls and clone size; the DNA was used to work out D and trimming. The sample contains some 140,000 clones, over 75% of which appear only once.

The receptor was isolated from a woman between 40 and 55 years old in good health and CMV-seropositive. V and J are TRBV28 and TRBJ2-5, with 9 nucleotides matching TRBD2. Sequenced sample: PBMCs. CDR3 nucleotides: TGTGCCAGCAGGAGCGGGAGGTCAGAGACCCAGTACTTC. Protein: CASRSGRSETQYF.